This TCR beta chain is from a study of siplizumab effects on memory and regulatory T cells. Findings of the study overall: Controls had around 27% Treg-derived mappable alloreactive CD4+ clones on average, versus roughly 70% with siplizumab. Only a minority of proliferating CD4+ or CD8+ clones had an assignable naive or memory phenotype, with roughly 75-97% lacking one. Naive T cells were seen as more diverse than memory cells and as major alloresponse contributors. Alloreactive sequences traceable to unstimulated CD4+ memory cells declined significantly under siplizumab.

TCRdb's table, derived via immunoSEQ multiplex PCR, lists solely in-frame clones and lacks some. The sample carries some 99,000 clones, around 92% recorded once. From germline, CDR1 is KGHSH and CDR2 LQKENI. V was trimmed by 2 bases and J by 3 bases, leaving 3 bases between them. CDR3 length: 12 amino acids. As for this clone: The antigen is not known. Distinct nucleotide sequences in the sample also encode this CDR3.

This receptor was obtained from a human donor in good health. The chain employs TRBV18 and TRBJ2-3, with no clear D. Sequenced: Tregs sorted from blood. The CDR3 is CASSPGTDTQYF. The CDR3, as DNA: TGTGCCAGCTCACCAGGGACAGATACGCAGTATTTT.